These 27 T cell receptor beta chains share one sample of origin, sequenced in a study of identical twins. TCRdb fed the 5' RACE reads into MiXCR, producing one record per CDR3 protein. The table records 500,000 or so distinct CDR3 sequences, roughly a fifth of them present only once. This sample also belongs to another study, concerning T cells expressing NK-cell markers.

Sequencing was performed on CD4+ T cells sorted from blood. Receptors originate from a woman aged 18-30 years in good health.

The CDR3 is CASSLWGENQPQHF. In DNA, the CDR3 is TGTGCCAGCAGCTTATGGGGTGAAAATCAGCCCCAGCATTTT. The chain recombines TRBV7-9 with TRBJ1-5; unclear D gene. This CDR3 is built from 14 residues. Germline V CDR1 and CDR2: SEHNR, FQNEAQ (reference sequence). V was shortened by 2 bases and J by 4 bases, with 9 bases between the two germline ends.

CDR3: CASSQEAAATQYF. The CDR3 DNA sequence: TGTGCCAGCAGCCAAGAGGCTGCGGCGACCCAGTACTTC. The chain carries TRBV3-1 and TRBJ2-5; D unclear. Germline assignment: CDR1 LGHDT and CDR2 YNNKEL (reference sequence). With 0 bases removed from V and 7 bases from J, the gap between germline ends came to 9 bases. The CDR3 loop spans 13 amino acids.

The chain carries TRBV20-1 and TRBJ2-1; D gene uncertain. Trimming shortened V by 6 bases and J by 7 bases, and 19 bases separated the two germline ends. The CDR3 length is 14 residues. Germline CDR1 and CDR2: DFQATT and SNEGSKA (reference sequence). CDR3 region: CSALGSSQWNEQFF. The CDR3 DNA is TGCAGTGCCCTAGGTAGCTCCCAGTGGAATGAGCAGTTCTTC.

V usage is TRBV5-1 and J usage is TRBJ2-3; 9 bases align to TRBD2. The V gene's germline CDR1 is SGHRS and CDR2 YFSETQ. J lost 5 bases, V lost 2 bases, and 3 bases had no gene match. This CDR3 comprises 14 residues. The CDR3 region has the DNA TGCGCCAGCAGCTTTGGAGCGGGGGGAGATACGCAGTATTTT. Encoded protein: CASSFGAGGDTQYF.

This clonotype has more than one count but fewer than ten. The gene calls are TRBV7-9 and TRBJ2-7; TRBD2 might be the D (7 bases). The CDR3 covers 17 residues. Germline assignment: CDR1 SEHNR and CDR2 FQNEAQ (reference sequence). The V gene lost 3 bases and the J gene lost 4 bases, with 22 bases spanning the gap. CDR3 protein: CASSFPVGGGKEYEQYF. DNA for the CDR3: TGTGCCAGCAGCTTCCCGGTTGGCGGGGGCAAGGAGTACGAGCAGTACTTC.

The CDR3 loop is CSAHQMNTEAFF. DNA of the CDR3: TGCAGTGCTCATCAGATGAACACTGAAGCTTTCTTT. The chain carries TRBV20-1 and TRBJ1-1; D is undetermined. Per the germline V gene, CDR1 is DFQATT and CDR2 is SNEGSKA (reference sequence). Trimming cost V 5 bases and J 0 bases, with 7 bases left between them. This CDR3 comprises 12 residues.

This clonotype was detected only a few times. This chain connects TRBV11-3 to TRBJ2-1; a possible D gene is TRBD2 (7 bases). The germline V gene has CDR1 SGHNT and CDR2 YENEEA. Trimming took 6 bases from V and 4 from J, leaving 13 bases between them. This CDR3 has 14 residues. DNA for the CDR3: TGTGCCAGCAGGGGGGGGCACCAATACAATGAGCAGTTCTTC. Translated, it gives CASRGGHQYNEQFF.

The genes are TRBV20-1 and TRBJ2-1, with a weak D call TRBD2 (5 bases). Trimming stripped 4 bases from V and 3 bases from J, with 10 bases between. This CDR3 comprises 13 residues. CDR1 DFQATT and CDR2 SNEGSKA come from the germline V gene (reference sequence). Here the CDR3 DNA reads TGCAGTGCTAATGAGGGAGTCTACAATGAGCAGTTCTTC. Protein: CSANEGVYNEQFF.

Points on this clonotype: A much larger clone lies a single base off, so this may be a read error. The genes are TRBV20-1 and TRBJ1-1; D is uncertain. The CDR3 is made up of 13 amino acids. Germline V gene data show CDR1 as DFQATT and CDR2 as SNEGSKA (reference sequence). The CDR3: CSASRDMNTEDFF. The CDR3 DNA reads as TGCAGTGCTAGTCGCGACATGAACACTGAAGATTTCTTT.

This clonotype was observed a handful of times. In DNA, the CDR3 is TGCGCCAGCAGCTTGGTTGAGGGACGGCAGCCCCAGCATTTT. This gives the protein CASSLVEGRQPQHF. The J gene is TRBJ1-5, the V gene TRBV5-1; possible D gene TRBD1, 5 bases. Germline CDR1 SGHRS, CDR2 YFSETQ. The CDR3 length is 14 residues. V lost 0 bases and J 7 bases, leaving 11 bases between the germline ends.

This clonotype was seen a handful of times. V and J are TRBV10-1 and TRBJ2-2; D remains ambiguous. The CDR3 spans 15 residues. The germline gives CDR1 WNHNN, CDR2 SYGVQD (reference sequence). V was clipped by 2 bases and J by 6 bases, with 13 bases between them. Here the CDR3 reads CASSEGRVEAGELFF. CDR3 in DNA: TGCGCCAGCAGTGAGGGCCGGGTGGAAGCCGGGGAGCTGTTTTTT.

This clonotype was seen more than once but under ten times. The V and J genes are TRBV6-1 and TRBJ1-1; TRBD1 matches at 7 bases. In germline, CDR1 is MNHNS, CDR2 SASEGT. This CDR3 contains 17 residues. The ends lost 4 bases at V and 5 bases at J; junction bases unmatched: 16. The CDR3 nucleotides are TGTGCCAGCAGTGGGGGGGAAACAGGGGCAGGTAGTACTGAAGCTTTCTTT. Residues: CASSGGETGAGSTEAFF.

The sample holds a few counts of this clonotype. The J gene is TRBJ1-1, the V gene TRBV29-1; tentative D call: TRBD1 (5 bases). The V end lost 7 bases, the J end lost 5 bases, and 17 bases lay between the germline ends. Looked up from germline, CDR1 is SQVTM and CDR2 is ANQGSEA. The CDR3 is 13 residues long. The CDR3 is CSAIGGGWTEAFF. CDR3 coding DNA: TGCAGCGCCATCGGGGGGGGGTGGACTGAAGCTTTCTTT.

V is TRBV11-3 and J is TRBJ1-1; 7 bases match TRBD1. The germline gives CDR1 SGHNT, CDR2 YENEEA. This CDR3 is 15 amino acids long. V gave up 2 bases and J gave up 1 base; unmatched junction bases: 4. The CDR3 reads CASSLMGTENTEAFF. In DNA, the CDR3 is TGTGCCAGCAGCTTAATGGGGACAGAGAACACTGAAGCTTTCTTT. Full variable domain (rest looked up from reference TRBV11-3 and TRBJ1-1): EAGVVQSPRYKIIEKKQPVAFWCNPISGHNTLYWYLQNLGQGPELLIRYENEEAVDDSQLPKDRFSAERLKGVDSTLKIQPAELGDSAVYLCASSLMGTENTEAFFGQGTRLTVV.

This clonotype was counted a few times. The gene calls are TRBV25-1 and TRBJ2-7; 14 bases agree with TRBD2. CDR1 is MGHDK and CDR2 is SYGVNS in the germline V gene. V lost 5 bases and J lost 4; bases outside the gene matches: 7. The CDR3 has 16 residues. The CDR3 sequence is CASSLRGTSGSYEQYF. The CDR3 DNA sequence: TGTGCCAGCAGTCTACGCGGGACTAGCGGGAGTTACGAGCAGTACTTC.

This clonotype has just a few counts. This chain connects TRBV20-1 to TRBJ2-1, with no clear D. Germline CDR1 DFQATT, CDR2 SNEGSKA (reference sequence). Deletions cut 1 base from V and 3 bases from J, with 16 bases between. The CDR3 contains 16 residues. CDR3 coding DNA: TGCAGTGCTAGAGCTCCTTTGGGCGGAAGCTACAATGAGCAGTTCTTC. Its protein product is CSARAPLGGSYNEQFF.

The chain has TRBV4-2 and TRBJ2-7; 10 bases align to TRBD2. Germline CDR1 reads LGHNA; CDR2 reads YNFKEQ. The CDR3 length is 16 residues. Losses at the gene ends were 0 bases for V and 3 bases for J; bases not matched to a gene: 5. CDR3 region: CASSQDSGLADYEQYF. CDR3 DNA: TGTGCCAGCAGCCAAGATAGCGGACTAGCGGACTACGAGCAGTACTTC.

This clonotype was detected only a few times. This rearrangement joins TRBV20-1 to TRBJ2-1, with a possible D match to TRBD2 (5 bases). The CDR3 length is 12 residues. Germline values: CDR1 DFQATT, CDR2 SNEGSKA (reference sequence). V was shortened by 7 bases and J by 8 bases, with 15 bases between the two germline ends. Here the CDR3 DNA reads TGCAGTGGGGGAGTTTCGGTTGATGAGCAGTTCTTC. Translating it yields CSGGVSVDEQFF.

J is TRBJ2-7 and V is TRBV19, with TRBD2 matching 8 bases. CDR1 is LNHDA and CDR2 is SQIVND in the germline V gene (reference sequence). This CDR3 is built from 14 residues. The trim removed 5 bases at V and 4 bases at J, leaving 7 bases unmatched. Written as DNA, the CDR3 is TGTGCCAGTAGTGGGGGACTAGGCCGATACGAGCAGTACTTC. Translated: CASSGGLGRYEQYF.

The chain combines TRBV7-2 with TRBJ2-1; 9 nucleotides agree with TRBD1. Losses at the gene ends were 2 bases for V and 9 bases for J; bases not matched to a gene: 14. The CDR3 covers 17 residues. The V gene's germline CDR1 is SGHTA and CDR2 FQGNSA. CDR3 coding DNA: TGTGCCAGCAGCTTAAGTTCCGGGACAGGGAGGGCTGGTGAGCAGTTCTTC. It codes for CASSLSSGTGRAGEQFF. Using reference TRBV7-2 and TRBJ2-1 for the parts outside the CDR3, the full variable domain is GAGVSQSPSNKVTEKGKDVELRCDPISGHTALYWYRQSLGQGLEFLIYFQGNSAPDKSGLPSDRFSAERTGGSVSTLTIQRTQQEDSAVYLCASSLSSGTGRAGEQFFGPGTRLTVL.

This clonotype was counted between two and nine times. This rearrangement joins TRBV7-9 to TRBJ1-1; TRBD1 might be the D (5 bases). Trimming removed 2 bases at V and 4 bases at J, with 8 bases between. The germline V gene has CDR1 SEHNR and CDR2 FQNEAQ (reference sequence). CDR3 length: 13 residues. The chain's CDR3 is CASSLKGITEAFF. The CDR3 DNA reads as TGTGCCAGCAGCTTAAAGGGGATCACTGAAGCTTTCTTT. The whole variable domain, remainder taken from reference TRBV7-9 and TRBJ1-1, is DTGVSQNPRHKITKRGQNVTFRCDPISEHNRLYWYRQTLGQGPEFLTYFQNEAQLEKSRLLSDRFSAERPKGSFSTLEIQRTEQGDSAMYLCASSLKGITEAFFGQGTRLTVV.

This CDR3 reads CSASKGRNEQFF. CDR3 DNA sequence: TGCAGTGCTAGTAAAGGGCGCAATGAGCAGTTCTTC. The chain links TRBV20-1 to TRBJ2-1, with D uncertain. The CDR3 is made up of 12 amino acids. V lost 3 bases to trimming and J lost 6 bases, with 9 bases between them. The germline gives CDR1 DFQATT, CDR2 SNEGSKA (reference sequence).

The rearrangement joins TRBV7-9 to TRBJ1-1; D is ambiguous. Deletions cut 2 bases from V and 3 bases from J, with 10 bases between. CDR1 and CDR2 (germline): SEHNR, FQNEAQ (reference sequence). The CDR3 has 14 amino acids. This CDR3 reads CASSLNPAYTEAFF. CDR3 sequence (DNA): TGTGCCAGCAGCTTAAACCCCGCTTACACTGAAGCTTTCTTT.

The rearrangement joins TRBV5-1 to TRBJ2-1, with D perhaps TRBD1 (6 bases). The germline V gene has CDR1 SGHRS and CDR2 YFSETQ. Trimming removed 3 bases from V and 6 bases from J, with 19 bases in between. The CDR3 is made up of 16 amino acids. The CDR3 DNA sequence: TGCGCCAGCAGCTCGGCCCCGGGACACCCCGCCAATGAGCAGTTCTTC. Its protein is CASSSAPGHPANEQFF.

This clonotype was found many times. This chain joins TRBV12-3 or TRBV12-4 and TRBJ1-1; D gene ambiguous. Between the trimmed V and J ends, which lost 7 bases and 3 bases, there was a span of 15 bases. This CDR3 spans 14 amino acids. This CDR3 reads CASKSSRMDTEAFF. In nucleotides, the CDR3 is TGTGCCAGCAAAAGTTCAAGGATGGACACTGAAGCTTTCTTT.

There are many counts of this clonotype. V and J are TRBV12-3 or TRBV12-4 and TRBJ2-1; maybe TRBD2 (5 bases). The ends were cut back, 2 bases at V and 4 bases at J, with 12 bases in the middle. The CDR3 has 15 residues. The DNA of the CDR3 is TGTGCCAGCAGTTTAAACCCCGGGGTTTACAATGAGCAGTTCTTC. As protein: CASSLNPGVYNEQFF.

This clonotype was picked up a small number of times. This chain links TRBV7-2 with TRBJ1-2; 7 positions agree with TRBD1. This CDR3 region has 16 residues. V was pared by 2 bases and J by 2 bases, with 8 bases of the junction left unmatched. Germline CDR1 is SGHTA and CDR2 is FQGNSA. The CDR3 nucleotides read TGTGCCAGCAGCTTATTGCCTACAGGGGACAACTATGGCTACACCTTC. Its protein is CASSLLPTGDNYGYTF.